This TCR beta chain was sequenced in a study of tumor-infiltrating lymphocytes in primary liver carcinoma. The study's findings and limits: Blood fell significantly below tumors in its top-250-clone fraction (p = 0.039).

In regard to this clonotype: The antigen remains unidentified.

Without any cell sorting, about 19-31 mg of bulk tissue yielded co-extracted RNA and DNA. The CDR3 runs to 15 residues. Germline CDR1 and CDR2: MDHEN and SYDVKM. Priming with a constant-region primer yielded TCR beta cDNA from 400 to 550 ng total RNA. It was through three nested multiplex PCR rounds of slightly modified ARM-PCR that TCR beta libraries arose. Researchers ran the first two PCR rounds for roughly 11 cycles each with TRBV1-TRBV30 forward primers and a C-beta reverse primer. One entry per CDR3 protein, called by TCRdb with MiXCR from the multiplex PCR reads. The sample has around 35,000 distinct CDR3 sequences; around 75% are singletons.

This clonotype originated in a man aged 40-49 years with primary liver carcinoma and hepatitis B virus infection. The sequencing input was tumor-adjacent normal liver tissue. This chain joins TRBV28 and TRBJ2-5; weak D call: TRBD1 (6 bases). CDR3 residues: CISSLHRGNQETQYF. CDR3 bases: TGTATCAGCAGTCTCCATAGGGGGAACCAAGAGACCCAGTACTTC. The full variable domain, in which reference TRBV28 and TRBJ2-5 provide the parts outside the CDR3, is DVKVTQSSRYLVKRTGEKVFLECVQDMDHENMFWYRQDPGLGLRLIYFSYDVKMKEKGDIPEGYSVSREKKERFSLILESASTNQTSMYLCISSLHRGNQETQYFGPGTRLLVL.